The 15 T cell receptor beta chains listed next were all sequenced from one sample in a study of T cells in Graves' hyperthyroidism and ophthalmopathy. From RNA transcripts, TCR beta CDR3 regions were amplified. During a first-round RT-PCR of the TCR CDR3, the HTBI primer set was used. TCRdb re-analysed the multiplex PCR reads in MiXCR, keeping a single row per CDR3 protein. The sample lists 250,000 to 300,000 distinct CDR3 sequences; more than 14% were seen once. The sequenced sample consisted of blood. These receptors all come from a woman in her thirties or forties with Graves' hyperthyroidism that later progressed to Graves' ophthalmopathy.

This clonotype has ten or more counts. The CDR3 DNA reads TGTGCCAGCAGGGCGGGACAGCGATACCACGAGCAGTACTTC. Protein sequence: CASRAGQRYHEQYF. This chain uses TRBV28 with TRBJ2-7, with D possibly TRBD1 on 7 matching bases. The V gene lost 6 bases and the J gene lost 5 bases, with 17 bases spanning the gap. The germline CDR1 and CDR2 sequences are MDHEN and SYDVKM. The CDR3 sequence is 14 residues long.

This clonotype was seen a handful of times. The chain couples TRBV3-1 to TRBJ2-6; D perhaps matches TRBD1 (6 bases). CDR3 length equals 18 residues. The V end lost 0 bases, the J end lost 0 bases, and 12 bases lay between the germline ends. Germline V gene sequence: CDR1 LGHDT, CDR2 YNNKEL (reference sequence). CDR3 sequence (DNA): TGTGCCAGCAGCCAAGATTGGGGGCCGCTCTCTGGGGCCAACGTCCTGACTTTC. Translating it yields CASSQDWGPLSGANVLTF. Complete variable domain (other parts from reference TRBV3-1 and TRBJ2-6): DTAVSQTPKYLVTQMGNDKSIKCEQNLGHDTMYWYKQDSKKFLKIMFSYNNKELIINETVPNRFSPKSPDKAHLNLHINSLELGDSAVYFCASSQDWGPLSGANVLTFGAGSRLTVL.

This clonotype turned up a few times. The chain carries TRBV5-5 and TRBJ1-1; weak D call: TRBD1 (6 bases). The V end was cut by 1 base, the J end by 3 bases, with 13 bases between. Germline V gives CDR1 SGHKS, CDR2 YYEKEE (reference sequence). The CDR3 is 15 residues long. The CDR3 sequence is CASSLRQGSDTEAFF. The CDR3 DNA reads as TGTGCCAGCAGCTTGCGCCAGGGGAGCGACACTGAAGCTTTCTTT.

This clonotype was recorded many times. The rearrangement joins TRBV11-2 to TRBJ2-2; 12 nucleotides line up with TRBD2. Germline V CDR1 and CDR2: SGHAT, FQNNGV. This CDR3 is 16 amino acids long. V gave up 5 bases and J gave up 8 bases; unmatched junction bases: 9. CDR3 DNA sequence: TGTGCCAGCAGCCGATTGACTAGCGGGAGATCGGGGGAGCTGTTTTTT. Translation gives CASSRLTSGRSGELFF.

This clonotype has ten or more counts. The V and J genes are TRBV5-1 and TRBJ2-2, with a weak D call TRBD2 (6 bases). The CDR3 covers 14 residues. The germline V gene has CDR1 SGHRS and CDR2 YFSETQ. V gave up 4 bases and J gave up 4 bases, with 11 bases separating them. The CDR3 coding sequence is TGCGCCAGCAGCCGCGGGGCTGGCACCGGGGAGCTGTTTTTT. Translated: CASSRGAGTGELFF.

This clonotype was picked up many times. V gene TRBV11-2 combines with J gene TRBJ2-1, with a tentative D call TRBD2 (6 bases). V was clipped by 3 bases and J by 7 bases, with 10 bases between them. The CDR3 contains 13 residues. Germline V gene data show CDR1 as SGHAT and CDR2 as FQNNGV. The CDR3 sequence: CASSFYSGNEQFF. For the CDR3, the DNA is TGTGCCAGCAGCTTTTACAGCGGGAATGAGCAGTTCTTC.

In its sample, this clonotype was seen many times. The chain recombines TRBV4-1 with TRBJ1-5, with D unclear. This CDR3 has 14 amino acids. V dropped 4 bases and J dropped 0 bases, with 7 bases sitting between them. From germline, CDR1 is MGHRA and CDR2 YSYEKL. CDR3 protein: CASSRGNSNQPQHF. The CDR3, as DNA: TGCGCCAGCAGCCGAGGGAATAGCAATCAGCCCCAGCATTTT.

Many counts were recorded for this clonotype. The chain couples TRBV20-1 to TRBJ2-2; D may match TRBD1 or TRBD2 (5 bases each). The CDR3 runs to 13 residues. The germline gives CDR1 DFQATT, CDR2 SNEGSKA (reference sequence). The CDR3 DNA reads as TGCAGCGCCCTACGAGGGGACACCGGGGAGCTGTTTTTT. It encodes CSALRGDTGELFF.

This chain uses TRBV6-2 or TRBV6-3 with TRBJ1-4, with D uncertain. Germline CDR1 MNHEY, CDR2 SVGEGT. The CDR3 sequence is 15 residues long. Deletions cut 8 bases from V and 3 bases from J, with 16 bases between. The CDR3 DNA follows: TGTGCCAGCGCGCGGCAGTTCTCGGCTAATGAAAAACTGTTTTTT. Translation: CASARQFSANEKLFF.

This clonotype showed up many times. The chain has TRBV2 and TRBJ2-5; unclear D gene. The CDR3 is 11 amino acids. Germline CDR1 reads SNHLY; CDR2 reads FYNNEI. Deletions cut 8 bases from V and 4 bases from J, with 8 bases between. CDR3 DNA sequence: TGTGCCAGCCAGAAACTAGAGACCCAGTACTTC. Translated, it gives CASQKLETQYF.

The chain joins TRBV5-1 to TRBJ2-2, with 10 bases fitting TRBD1. The CDR3 runs 16 residues. With V trimmed by 0 bases and J by 8 bases, 7 bases remained unmatched. Germline V CDR1 and CDR2: SGHRS, YFSETQ. The CDR3 DNA reads TGCGCCAGCAGCTTGGTATCCGGGACAGGGGATGGGGAGCTGTTTTTT. The encoded protein is CASSLVSGTGDGELFF.

The genes are TRBV20-1 and TRBJ1-1; D is perhaps TRBD1 (5 bases). The V end lost 6 bases, the J end lost 3 bases, and 26 bases lay between the germline ends. Germline CDR1 DFQATT, CDR2 SNEGSKA (reference sequence). CDR3 length: 17 amino acids. This CDR3 reads CSASSGRVGIWDTEAFF. CDR3 bases: TGCAGTGCCTCTAGTGGCAGGGTCGGAATTTGGGACACTGAAGCTTTCTTT.

Ten or more counts support this clonotype. The chain has TRBV6-5 and TRBJ2-1; possible D gene TRBD1, 6 bases. Germline V CDR1 and CDR2: MNHEY, SVGAGI. V lost 2 bases, J lost 9 bases, and 14 bases lay in between. This CDR3 is built from 14 residues. CDR3 in amino acids: CASSYGRGRSEQFF. The CDR3, as DNA: TGTGCCAGCAGTTACGGCAGGGGAAGGAGTGAGCAGTTCTTC.

This clonotype was seen a single time. The chain is built from TRBV3-1 and TRBJ2-7, with D unresolved. V dropped 2 bases and J dropped 6 bases, with 11 bases sitting between them. The V gene's germline CDR1 is LGHDT and CDR2 YNNKEL (reference sequence). The CDR3 runs 13 residues. Here the CDR3 reads CASSQMTASEQYF. In DNA, the CDR3 is TGTGCCAGCAGCCAAATGACGGCGAGCGAGCAGTACTTC.

This clonotype came up a few times. The chain couples TRBV19 to TRBJ1-4; TRBD1 matches 10 bases. CDR1 and CDR2 from the germline V gene are LNHDA and SQIVND (reference sequence). The CDR3 loop spans 14 amino acids. V shed 10 bases, J shed 7 bases, and the junction held 9 bases outside the gene matches. The CDR3 region has the DNA TGTGCCACCTACCCGGACAGGGGGTTTGAAAAACTGTTTTTT. Translating it yields CATYPDRGFEKLFF.